A selection of T cell receptor beta chains follows, all from one sample in a study of blood T cells in healthy people across ages. A single record per CDR3 protein comes from TCRdb applying MiXCR to the 5' RACE reads. The repertoire holds roughly 1,700,000 distinct CDR3 sequences, with about 30% as singletons. The sequenced material came from blood. The source is a woman aged 25 to 39 in good health. Both conserved end residues are part of each CDR3. Each record gives: J gene, clone size, D gene, V gene, CDR3 DNA, CDR3 protein. A D gene is named only where the DNA matches it firmly. A row's size may be missing; if present it is once, few, many or a size class.

>TRBJ2-7|-|-|TRBV4-1
TGCGCCAGCAGCCAAGATGGGGCAGGGAGTATCGAGCAGTACTTC
CASSQDGAGSIEQYF
>TRBJ1-2|few|-|TRBV6-2/TRBV6-3
TGTGCCAGCAGTTACCCTGGACACACCCTGGGGGGCTACACCTTC
CASSYPGHTLGGYTF
>TRBJ2-3|few|-|TRBV11-2
TGTGCCAGCAGCCGTGAGACTAAAGATACGCAGTATTTT
CASSRETKDTQYF
>TRBJ1-1|-|TRBD1|TRBV12-3/TRBV12-4
TGTGCCAGCAGTTTCCAGGGGGGGGGGAACACTGAAGCTTTCTTT
CASSFQGGGNTEAFF
>TRBJ2-5|-|TRBD2|TRBV5-5
TGTGCCATCAGCTTGGGAGGGAGTGAGACCCAGTACTTC
CAISLGGSETQYF
>TRBJ2-4|many|TRBD2|TRBV20-1
TGCAGTGCTAGGCGTGGGGGGGAAAACATTCAGTACTTC
CSARRGGENIQYF
>TRBJ2-7|-|-|TRBV7-9
TGTGCCAGCAGCTTGGGGGCAGATTATGACGAGCAGTACTTC
CASSLGADYDEQYF
>TRBJ1-1|few|-|TRBV6-5
TGTGCCACCCGTCGACCCCAAGGGAACACTGAAGCTTTCTTT
CATRRPQGNTEAFF
>TRBJ1-2|-|TRBD1|TRBV10-2
TGCGCCAGCAGGAGTGGGGGACAGGACCTGAAGGGCTACACCTTC
CASRSGGQDLKGYTF
>TRBJ2-1|few|-|TRBV6-2/TRBV6-3
TGTGCCAGCACCTTGACTAGGAGGGGCCCCTACAATGAGCAGTTCTTC
CASTLTRRGPYNEQFF
>TRBJ2-3|few|TRBD2|TRBV12-3/TRBV12-4
TGTGCCAGCACACTAGCGGGAGCCGCAGATACGCAGTATTTT
CASTLAGAADTQYF
>TRBJ2-1|-|-|TRBV9
TGTGCCAGCAGCGTAGCCGGGACCCCTGGGCATGAGCAGTTCTTC
CASSVAGTPGHEQFF
>TRBJ2-3|-|-|TRBV7-9
TGTGCCAGCACCGACCGGACTTGGGATACGCAGTATTTT
CASTDRTWDTQYF
>TRBJ1-1|few|-|TRBV30
TGTGCCTGGCAAGACAGCCAGAACACTGAAGCTTTCTTT
CAWQDSQNTEAFF
>TRBJ2-1|-|-|TRBV5-1
TGCGCCAGCAGCTACACAGGAACCAATGAGCAGTTCTTC
CASSYTGTNEQFF
>TRBJ2-5|few|-|TRBV27
TGTGCCAGCAGTTTATCGGGCCAGGGGTTGGAGACCCAGTACTTC
CASSLSGQGLETQYF
>TRBJ2-3|-|-|TRBV5-6
TGTGCCAGCAGCTTGGTGGTGGGTGCAGATACGCAGTATTTT
CASSLVVGADTQYF
>TRBJ1-2|-|TRBD1|TRBV6-2/TRBV6-3
TGTGCCAGCAGCCCAGGACAGGCCGGGGGCTATGGCTACACCTTC
CASSPGQAGGYGYTF
>TRBJ2-1|-|TRBD2|TRBV6-5
TGTGCCAGCAGTTATCTCCGGGGGGTAGATAATGAGCAGTTCTTC
CASSYLRGVDNEQFF
>TRBJ2-2|-|-|TRBV21-1
TGTGCCAGCAGCAATTCGTACAGGGCCTACACCGGGGAGCTGTTTTTT
CASSNSYRAYTGELFF
>TRBJ2-5|once|TRBD1|TRBV15
TGTGCCACCAGCAGGGACGTCCGGGACAGGGGAGAGACCCAGTACTTC
CATSRDVRDRGETQYF
>TRBJ2-7|many|TRBD1|TRBV20-1
TGCAGCCCTACAGGGGATTCCTACGAGCAGTACTTC
CSPTGDSYEQYF
>TRBJ2-3|few|-|TRBV7-2
TGTGCCAGCAGCTTAGGGGTGCAAATAGCGCGCACAGATACGCAGTATTTT
CASSLGVQIARTDTQYF
>TRBJ2-5|many|-|TRBV10-3
TGTGCCATCTCCTCCCGGGGAGAGACCCAGTACTTC
CAISSRGETQYF
>TRBJ2-7|-|-|TRBV2
TGTGCCAGCAGGAAGTGGTACGAGCAGTACTTC
CASRKWYEQYF
>TRBJ2-3|many|-|TRBV5-6
TGTGCCAGCCTTTTACGAAGTGCCCCACACGCAGATACGCAGTATTTT
CASLLRSAPHADTQYF
>TRBJ2-5|-|-|TRBV7-7
TGTGCCAGCAGCACGGGACAACGGGAGACCCTGTACTTC
CASSTGQRETLYF
>TRBJ2-1|few|TRBD2|TRBV4-3
TGCGCCAGCAGCCAATCTAGCGGATTAGAGCAGTTCTTC
CASSQSSGLEQFF
>TRBJ2-1|few|-|TRBV4-1
TGCGCCAGCAGCCACGTCCTAGTGGGAGAGGATGAGCAGTTCTTC
CASSHVLVGEDEQFF
>TRBJ2-7|-|-|TRBV7-9
TGTGCCAGCAGCCCTAGGGGACCCAGTAAGTCCTCCTACGAGCGGTACTTC
CASSPRGPSKSSYERYF
>TRBJ1-1|-|-|TRBV4-2
TGTGCCAGCAGCCTTCCCGGGGCGGGGAGTTTTGGCACTGAAGCTTTCTTT
CASSLPGAGSFGTEAFF
>TRBJ2-1|many|-|TRBV20-1
TGCAGTGCTTTACAGGGCAATGAGCAGTTCTTC
CSALQGNEQFF
>TRBJ1-1|few|-|TRBV7-7
TGTGCCAGCAGCTTGGAGGAGAACACTGAAGCTTTCTTT
CASSLEENTEAFF
>TRBJ1-2|-|-|TRBV5-1
TGCGCCAGCAGCCCGGCAGACTATTATGGCTACACCTTC
CASSPADYYGYTF
>TRBJ1-6|-|-|TRBV7-9
TGTGCCAGCAGCCCCCCGGTAACAGGGATAGTTTCACCCCTCCACTTT
CASSPPVTGIVSPLHF
>TRBJ2-3|-|TRBD2|TRBV6-5
TGTGCCAGCAGTTACGGGGCTAGCGGGGGTCTCTTGGATACGCAGTATTTT
CASSYGASGGLLDTQYF
>TRBJ2-1|few|TRBD2|TRBV10-3
TGTGCCATCAGTGAGACTAGCGGGGGGAAGCAGTTCTTC
CAISETSGGKQFF
>TRBJ1-1|-|-|TRBV12-3/TRBV12-4
TGTGCCAGCAGGGTGGACTTTGAAGCTTTCTTT
CASRVDFEAFF
>TRBJ2-4|-|-|TRBV21-1
TGTGCCAGCAGCAAAGACCGGACTAGCGGGACTTCTTACAATGAGCAGTACTTC
CASSKDRTSGTSYNEQYF
>TRBJ1-1|few|-|TRBV6-2/TRBV6-3
TGTGCCAGCAGTTACTCGTCGAAGAACACTGAAGCTTTCTTT
CASSYSSKNTEAFF
>TRBJ2-5|-|TRBD2|TRBV5-1
TGCGCCGGCCGGACTAGCGGGAGGTCCCAAGAGACCCAGTACTTC
CAGRTSGRSQETQYF